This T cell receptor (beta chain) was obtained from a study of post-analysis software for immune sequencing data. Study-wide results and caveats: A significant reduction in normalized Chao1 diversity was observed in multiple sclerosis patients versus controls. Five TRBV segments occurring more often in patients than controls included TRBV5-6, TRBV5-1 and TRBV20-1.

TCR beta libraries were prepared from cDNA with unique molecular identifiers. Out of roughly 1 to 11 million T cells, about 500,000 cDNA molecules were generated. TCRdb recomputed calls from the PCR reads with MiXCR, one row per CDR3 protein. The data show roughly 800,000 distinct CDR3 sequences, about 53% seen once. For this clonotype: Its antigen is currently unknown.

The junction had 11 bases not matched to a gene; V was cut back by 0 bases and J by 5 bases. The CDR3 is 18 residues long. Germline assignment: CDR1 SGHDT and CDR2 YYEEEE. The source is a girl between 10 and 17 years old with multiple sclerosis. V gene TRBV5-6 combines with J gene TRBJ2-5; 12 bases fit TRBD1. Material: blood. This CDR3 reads CASSLGRGQGAYGETQYF. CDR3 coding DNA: TGTGCCAGCAGCTTGGGAAGGGGACAGGGGGCCTATGGGGAGACCCAGTACTTC. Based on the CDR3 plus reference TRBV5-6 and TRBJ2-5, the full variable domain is DAGVTQSPTHLIKTRGQQVTLRCSPKSGHDTVSWYQQALGQGPQFIFQYYEEEERQRGNFPDRFSGHQFPNYSSELNVNALLLGDSALYLCASSLGRGQGAYGETQYFGPGTRLLVL.